Presented here are 3 T cell receptor beta chains from one specimen sequenced in a study of early T cells in non-severe SARS-CoV-2 infection. One entry per CDR3 protein results from TCRdb running MiXCR on the 5' RACE reads. The data show around 58,000 distinct CDR3 sequences, 4% to 5.5% seen once. Sequenced input: whole blood. The receptors were sampled from an adult who was a healthcare worker with PCR-confirmed SARS-CoV-2 infection or an uninfected control (not recorded which).

This clonotype occurred many times. J is TRBJ2-7 and V is TRBV29-1; D might be TRBD1 (7 bases). This CDR3 contains 11 residues. V lost 3 bases and J 5 bases, leaving 8 bases between the germline ends. The germline V gene has CDR1 SQVTM and CDR2 ANQGSEA. CDR3 amino acids: CSVDRGDEQYF. The CDR3 DNA is TGCAGCGTTGACAGGGGGGACGAGCAGTACTTC.

This clonotype showed up many times. The rearrangement joins TRBV3-1 to TRBJ2-5; D is unclear. Germline CDR1 LGHDT, CDR2 YNNKEL (reference sequence). CDR3 length: 11 amino acids. The V end lost 3 bases, the J end lost 8 bases, and 7 bases lay between the germline ends. CDR3 DNA sequence: TGTGCCAGCAGCCAGATATTAACCCAGTACTTC. It translates to CASSQILTQYF.

This clonotype has ten or more counts. The chain joins TRBV27 to TRBJ2-3; 9 bases match TRBD2. V lost 4 bases to trimming and J lost 0 bases; unmatched junction nucleotides: 2. This CDR3 spans 15 amino acids. The germline CDR1 and CDR2 sequences are MNHEY and SMNVEV (reference sequence). CDR3: CASSWLAGSTDTQYF. Written as DNA, the CDR3 is TGTGCCAGCAGTTGGCTAGCGGGGAGCACAGATACGCAGTATTTT.